Described below is a single T cell receptor beta chain sequence and its context. The antigen remains unidentified. The data derive from a study of T cell responses to AZD1222 COVID-19 vaccine. Pooled in the analysis were second doses at about 4 or about 12 weeks. Clones were read by immunoSEQ multiplex PCR, and TCRdb kept only the in-frame ones, dropping some. Among approximately 140,000 clones listed, about 91% were seen once. Study-level points and caveats: Sampling captured repertoires only after the peak T cell response.

The CDR3 is made up of 13 amino acids. V dropped 0 bases and J dropped 11 bases, with 13 bases sitting between them. CDR1 LGHNT and CDR2 FRNRAP come from the germline V gene. This sample comprised peripheral blood, obtained 28 days after the second AZD1222 dose. The TCR was taken from an adult who received the AZD1222 COVID-19 vaccine. This chain connects TRBV12-5 to TRBJ1-2; the D is unclear. The CDR3 spells CASGLVPDLRYTF. CDR3 DNA: TGTGCTAGTGGTTTGGTACCGGATTTGCGGTACACCTTC.